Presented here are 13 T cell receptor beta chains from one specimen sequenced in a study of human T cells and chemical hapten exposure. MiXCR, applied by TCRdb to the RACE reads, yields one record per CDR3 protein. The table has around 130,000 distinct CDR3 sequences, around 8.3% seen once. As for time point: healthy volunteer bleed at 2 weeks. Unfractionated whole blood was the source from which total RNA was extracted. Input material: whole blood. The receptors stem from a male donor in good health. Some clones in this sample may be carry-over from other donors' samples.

The CDR3 DNA sequence: TGCAGTGCTAGAGGGCAGGGAGGGAATCAGCCCCAGCATTTT. The encoded protein is CSARGQGGNQPQHF. The chain links TRBV20-1 to TRBJ1-5; D perhaps matches TRBD1 (5 bases). Trimming pared 1 base from V and 4 bases from J, leaving 11 bases between. The germline V gene has CDR1 DFQATT and CDR2 SNEGSKA (reference sequence). This CDR3 has 14 amino acids.

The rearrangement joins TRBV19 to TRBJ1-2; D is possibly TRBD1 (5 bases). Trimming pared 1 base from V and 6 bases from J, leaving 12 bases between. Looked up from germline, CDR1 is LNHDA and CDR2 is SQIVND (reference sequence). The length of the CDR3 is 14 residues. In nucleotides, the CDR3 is TGTGCCAGTAGTATAGTTCAGGGAATGGATGGCTACACCTTC. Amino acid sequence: CASSIVQGMDGYTF.

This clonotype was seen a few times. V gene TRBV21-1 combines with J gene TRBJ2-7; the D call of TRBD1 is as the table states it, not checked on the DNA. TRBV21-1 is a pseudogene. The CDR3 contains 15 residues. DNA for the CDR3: TGTGCCAGCAGCAGTACCGGGACAAGCTCCTACGAGCAGTACTTC. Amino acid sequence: CASSSTGTSSYEQYF.

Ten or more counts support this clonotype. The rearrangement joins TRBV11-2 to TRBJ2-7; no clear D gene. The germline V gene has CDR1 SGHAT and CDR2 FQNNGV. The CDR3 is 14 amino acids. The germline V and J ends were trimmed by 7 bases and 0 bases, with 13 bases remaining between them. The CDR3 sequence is CASIPSPSSYEQYF. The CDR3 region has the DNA TGTGCCAGCATCCCGTCCCCCAGCTCCTACGAGCAGTACTTC.

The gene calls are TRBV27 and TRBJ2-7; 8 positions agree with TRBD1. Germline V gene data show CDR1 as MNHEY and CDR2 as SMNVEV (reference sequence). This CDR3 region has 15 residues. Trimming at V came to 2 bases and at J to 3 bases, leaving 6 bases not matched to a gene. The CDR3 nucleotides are TGTGCCAGCAGTTTACAGGGGGCACGGGACTACGAGCAGTACTTC. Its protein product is CASSLQGARDYEQYF.

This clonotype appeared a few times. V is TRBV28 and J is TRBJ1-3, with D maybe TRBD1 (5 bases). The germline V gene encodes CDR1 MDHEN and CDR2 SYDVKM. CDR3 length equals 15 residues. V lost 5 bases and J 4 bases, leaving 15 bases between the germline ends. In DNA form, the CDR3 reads TGTGCCAGCAGTGCGGGACTTTCTACCGGAAACACCATATATTTT. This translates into CASSAGLSTGNTIYF.

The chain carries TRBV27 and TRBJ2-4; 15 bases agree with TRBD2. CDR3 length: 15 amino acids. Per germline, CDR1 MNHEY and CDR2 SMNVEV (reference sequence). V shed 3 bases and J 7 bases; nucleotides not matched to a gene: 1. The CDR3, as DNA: TGTGCCAGCAGTTTGGGACTAGCGGGGGGTAACATTCAGTACTTC. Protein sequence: CASSLGLAGGNIQYF.

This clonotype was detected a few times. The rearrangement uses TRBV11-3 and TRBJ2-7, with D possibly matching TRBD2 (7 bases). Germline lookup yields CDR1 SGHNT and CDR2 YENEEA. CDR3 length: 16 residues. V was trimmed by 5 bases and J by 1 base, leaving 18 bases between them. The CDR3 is CASSPRGGAESYEQYF. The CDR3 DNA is TGTGCCAGCAGCCCGCGTGGGGGGGCAGAGTCCTACGAGCAGTACTTC.

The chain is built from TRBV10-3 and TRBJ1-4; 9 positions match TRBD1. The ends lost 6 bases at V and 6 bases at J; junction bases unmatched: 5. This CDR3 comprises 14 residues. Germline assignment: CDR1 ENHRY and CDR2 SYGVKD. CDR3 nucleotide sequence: TGTGCCATCAGCAGACAGGGGGATGATGAAAAACTGTTTTTT. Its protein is CAISRQGDDEKLFF.

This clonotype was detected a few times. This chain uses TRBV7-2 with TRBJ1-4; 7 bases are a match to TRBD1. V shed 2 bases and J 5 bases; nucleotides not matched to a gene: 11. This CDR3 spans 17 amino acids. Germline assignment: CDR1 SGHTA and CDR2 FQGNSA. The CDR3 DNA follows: TGTGCCAGCAGCTTAAGGGGTCCGGGACAGATAAATGAAAAACTGTTTTTT. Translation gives CASSLRGPGQINEKLFF.

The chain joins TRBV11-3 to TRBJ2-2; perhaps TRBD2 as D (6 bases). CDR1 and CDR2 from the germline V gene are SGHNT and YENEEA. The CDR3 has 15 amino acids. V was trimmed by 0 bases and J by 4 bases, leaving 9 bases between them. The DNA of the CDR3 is TGTGCCAGCAGCTTAGAGCGGGGCCCCACCGGGGAGCTGTTTTTT. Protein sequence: CASSLERGPTGELFF.

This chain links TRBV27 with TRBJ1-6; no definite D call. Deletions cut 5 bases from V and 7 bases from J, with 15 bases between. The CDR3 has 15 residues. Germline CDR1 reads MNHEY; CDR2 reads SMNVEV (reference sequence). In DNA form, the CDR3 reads TGTGCCAGCAGTCCCCGTGGGGTATACAATTCACCCCTCCACTTT. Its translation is CASSPRGVYNSPLHF.

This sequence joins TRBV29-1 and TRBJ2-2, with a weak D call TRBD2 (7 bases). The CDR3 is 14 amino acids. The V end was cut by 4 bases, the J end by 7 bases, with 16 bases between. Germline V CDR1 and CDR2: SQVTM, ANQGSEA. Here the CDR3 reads CSVALGGGVGELFF. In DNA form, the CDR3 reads TGCAGCGTTGCCCTAGGGGGGGGCGTCGGGGAGCTGTTTTTT.